Shown below are 25 T cell receptor beta chains from a single sample sequenced in a study of blood T cell dynamics during melanoma immunotherapy (dated by TCRdb to the early 2020s). The sample's time point label, decoded: week 3, after first cycle of checkpoint inhibitor. The library was produced with the immunoSEQ multiplex PCR assay. TCRdb re-hosts the immuneACCESS table, in-frame sequences only. Its copies lack some clones; in the studies checked, an unresolved V gene accounts for under half of them, and the cause for the rest is not known. For this sample there are 25,000 to 30,000 clones; 80% to 85% appear just once. The ten largest clones add up to around 10% of the sample. Sample: blood, taken from a patient treated with checkpoint blockade. These receptor sequences come from a human donor with melanoma.

V usage is TRBV13 and J usage is TRBJ2-5, with 9 bases that match TRBD2. This CDR3 is 17 amino acids long. Losses at the gene ends were 3 bases for V and 0 bases for J; bases not matched to a gene: 8. CDR1 is PRHDT, CDR2 FYEKMQ, per germline (reference sequence). CDR3 DNA: TGTGCCAGCAGCTTTACGTTAGCGGGGGAGGACCAAGAGACCCAGTACTTC. This gives the protein CASSFTLAGEDQETQYF. The whole variable domain, remainder taken from reference TRBV13 and TRBJ2-5, is AAGVIQSPRHLIKEKRETATLKCYPIPRHDTVYWYQQGPGQDPQFLISFYEKMQSDKGSIPDRFSAQQFSDYHSELNMSSLELGDSALYFCASSFTLAGEDQETQYFGPGTRLLVL.

This chain joins TRBV19 and TRBJ1-6, with unresolved D. V shed 5 bases and J shed 3 bases, with 11 bases lying between them. Germline loops: CDR1 LNHDA, CDR2 SQIVND (reference sequence). This CDR3 is built from 15 residues. The CDR3 sequence: CASSGRHIYNSPLHF. Written as DNA, the CDR3 is TGTGCCAGTAGTGGTAGACACATCTATAATTCACCCCTCCACTTT.

V usage is TRBV9 and J usage is TRBJ1-4, with no clear D. CDR1 and CDR2 (germline): SGDLS, YYNGEE. The CDR3 is 14 amino acids. V lost 2 bases and J lost 10, with 15 bases in between. The CDR3 is CASSVLGANGKLFF. In DNA form, the CDR3 reads TGTGCCAGCAGCGTGTTAGGCGCGAACGGAAAACTGTTTTTT. The full variable domain, in which reference TRBV9 and TRBJ1-4 provide the parts outside the CDR3, is DSGVTQTPKHLITATGQRVTLRCSPRSGDLSVYWYQQSLDQGLQFLIQYYNGEERAKGNILERFSAQQFPDLHSELNLSSLELGDSALYFCASSVLGANGKLFFGSGTQLSVL.

This clone was counted once. This chain connects TRBV28 to TRBJ2-5, with D perhaps given as TRBD1 or TRBD2 (5 bases each). Trimming removed 6 bases at V and 7 bases at J, with 15 bases between. The CDR3 totals 13 residues. Germline CDR1 and CDR2: MDHEN and SYDVKM. In DNA, the CDR3 is TGTGCCAGCAGCTTTGACAGCCGGGGGACCCAGTACTTC. As protein: CASSFDSRGTQYF.

Written as DNA, the CDR3 is TGTGCCAGCAGTGTAGGGACAGGAAGCACAGATACGCAGTATTTT. It specifies CASSVGTGSTDTQYF. V and J are TRBV25-1 and TRBJ2-3, with 8 bases identical to TRBD1. Looked up from germline, CDR1 is MGHDK and CDR2 is SYGVNS. The trim removed 4 bases at V and 0 bases at J, leaving 3 bases unmatched. The CDR3 is made up of 15 amino acids.

This clone was found a few times. This chain connects TRBV2 to TRBJ1-1, with a tentative D call TRBD1 (6 bases). V lost 2 bases to trimming and J lost 10 bases, with 14 bases between them. Germline V lookup: CDR1 SNHLY, CDR2 FYNNEI. There are 13 residues in the CDR3. CDR3 sequence: CASSERSEGGAFF. As DNA, the CDR3 is TGTGCCAGCAGTGAACGGTCCGAGGGGGGAGCTTTCTTT.

The V call is TRBV29-1, the J call TRBJ1-5; D might be TRBD1 (5 bases). CDR3 length: 12 residues. Deletions cut 4 bases from V and 5 bases from J, with 9 bases between. CDR1 is SQVTM, CDR2 ANQGSEA, per germline. The CDR3 bases are TGCAGCGTTGGTCAAGGGGATCAGCCCCAGCATTTT. Its protein is CSVGQGDQPQHF.

The J gene is TRBJ1-1, the V gene TRBV6-5; maybe TRBD1 (6 bases). The CDR3 totals 13 residues. The germline V gene has CDR1 MNHEY and CDR2 SVGAGI. V was pared by 6 bases and J by 10 bases, with 18 bases between. Here the CDR3 reads CASSLTLQGTAFF. In DNA form, the CDR3 reads TGTGCCAGCAGCCTAACATTACAGGGTACAGCTTTCTTT.

The chain employs TRBV5-5 and TRBJ1-2; D call uncertain. The germline gives CDR1 SGHKS, CDR2 YYEKEE (reference sequence). The ends were cut back, 0 bases at V and 5 bases at J, with 11 bases in the middle. This CDR3 has 14 amino acids. Written as DNA, the CDR3 is TGTGCCAGCAGCTTGGCGGCAGTTGGGTATGGCTACACCTTC. Translating it yields CASSLAAVGYGYTF.

V is TRBV30 and J is TRBJ1-4, with TRBD1 identical over 7 bases. With V trimmed by 1 base and J by 5 bases, 10 bases remained unmatched. Germline CDR1 reads GTSNPN; CDR2 reads SVGIG (reference sequence). CDR3 length: 16 amino acids. The DNA of the CDR3 is TGTGCCTGGAGTGAGCCGACAGGGTTCTCAAATGAAAAACTGTTTTTT. Translating gives CAWSEPTGFSNEKLFF.

The V and J genes are TRBV27 and TRBJ1-2; D gene unclear. The CDR3 is 13 residues long. V lost 5 bases, J lost 2 bases, and 9 bases lay in between. From germline, CDR1 is MNHEY and CDR2 SMNVEV (reference sequence). Here the CDR3 reads CASSPDGNYGYTF. The CDR3 DNA is TGTGCCAGCAGTCCCGACGGGAACTATGGCTACACCTTC.

This sequence joins TRBV4-1 and TRBJ2-7; 8 positions match TRBD1. J was trimmed by 5 bases and V by 5 bases; bases with no gene match: 5. This CDR3 is built from 13 residues. Germline assignment: CDR1 MGHRA and CDR2 YSYEKL. The CDR3 loop reads CASSIRQGHEQYF. The CDR3 region has the DNA TGCGCCAGCAGCATTCGACAGGGGCACGAGCAGTACTTC.

The chain couples TRBV2 to TRBJ1-6, with no clear D. Germline V gene data show CDR1 as SNHLY and CDR2 as FYNNEI. The CDR3 totals 16 residues. Trimming left V 1 base short and J 4 bases short, with 11 bases between. This chain's CDR3 is CASSEDGRQYNSPLHF. The CDR3 DNA is TGTGCCAGCAGTGAAGACGGTCGACAATATAATTCACCCCTCCACTTT.

V and J are TRBV7-3 and TRBJ2-3, with 14 bases aligning to TRBD2. The V gene's germline CDR1 is SGHTA and CDR2 FQGTGA. This CDR3 region has 16 residues. The V segment lost 3 bases and the J segment 8 bases; nucleotides outside the gene matches: 7. The CDR3 DNA is TGTGCCAGCAGCTTCGGGACTAGCGGGGGTCCCGTTACGCAGTATTTT. The encoded protein is CASSFGTSGGPVTQYF.

By share of the sample, this clone is medium-sized. The V gene is TRBV6-1, the J gene TRBJ1-5; possibly TRBD1 for D (6 bases). The ends were cut back, 2 bases at V and 3 bases at J, with 14 bases in the middle. Germline CDR1 reads MNHNS; CDR2 reads SASEGT. This CDR3 is 16 amino acids long. The CDR3 DNA reads as TGTGCCAGCAGTGAATGGTTACAGGGATCCAATCAGCCCCAGCATTTT. It specifies CASSEWLQGSNQPQHF.

The CDR3 coding sequence is TGTGCCAGCATGAAACCAAGGGGGGGCGTCGCTGAAGCTTTCTTT. This encodes CASMKPRGGVAEAFF. V usage is TRBV28 and J usage is TRBJ1-1; D possibly corresponds to TRBD1 (6 bases). Trimming took 7 bases from V and 6 from J, leaving 21 bases between them. Per germline, CDR1 MDHEN and CDR2 SYDVKM. The CDR3 consists of 15 residues.

The rearrangement links TRBV5-1 to TRBJ1-1; maybe TRBD1 (6 bases). The V end was cut by 4 bases, the J end by 1 base, with 8 bases between. The CDR3 length is 13 residues. CDR1 is SGHRS, CDR2 YFSETQ, per germline. The CDR3 here is CASSATGNTEAFF. CDR3 in DNA: TGCGCCAGCAGCGCGACAGGGAACACTGAAGCTTTCTTT.

The V gene is TRBV27, the J gene TRBJ1-3; tentatively, D is TRBD1 (5 bases). CDR3 length: 19 amino acids. Germline V gives CDR1 MNHEY, CDR2 SMNVEV (reference sequence). The V gene lost 5 bases and the J gene lost 0 bases, with 23 bases spanning the gap. The CDR3 sequence: CASSPNLGDSAFSGNTIYF. The CDR3 DNA reads TGTGCCAGCAGTCCCAACCTCGGAGACAGCGCTTTCTCTGGAAACACCATATATTTT.

By proportion, this clone is medium-sized (0.01 to 0.1%). The gene calls are TRBV5-4 and TRBJ1-1, with D possibly TRBD1 on 5 matching bases. This CDR3 has 17 residues. In germline, CDR1 is SGHNT, CDR2 YYREEE (reference sequence). V was pared by 4 bases and J by 2 bases, with 21 bases between. The CDR3 loop is CASSLNGAMTVNTEAFF. The CDR3 region has the DNA TGTGCCAGCAGCCTTAACGGGGCGATGACTGTCAACACTGAAGCTTTCTTT.

The V call is TRBV27, the J call TRBJ2-1; TRBD2 is a possible D gene (5 bases). Trimming took 4 bases from V and 6 from J, leaving 16 bases between them. This CDR3 comprises 15 residues. Germline V gives CDR1 MNHEY, CDR2 SMNVEV (reference sequence). CDR3 bases: TGTGCCAGCAGTTCTTTACCCCGGGGTCTCAATGAGCAGTTCTTC. Protein product: CASSSLPRGLNEQFF.

The gene calls are TRBV19 and TRBJ2-3; the match to TRBD1 covers 10 bases. After removal of 5 bases from V and 4 bases from J, the junction contained 3 bases not matched to a gene. Germline V gene sequence: CDR1 LNHDA, CDR2 SQIVND (reference sequence). This CDR3 spans 14 amino acids. The CDR3 here is CASSDRGQADTQYF. The DNA of the CDR3 is TGTGCCAGTAGTGACAGGGGGCAGGCAGATACGCAGTATTTT.

The chain links TRBV30 to TRBJ2-7, with D tentatively TRBD2 (6 bases). The CDR3 length is 13 residues. The ends were cut back, 2 bases at V and 2 bases at J, with 10 bases in the middle. CDR1 is GTSNPN and CDR2 is SVGIG in the germline V gene (reference sequence). CDR3 sequence reads: CAWSREETYEQYF. CDR3 nucleotide sequence: TGTGCCTGGAGTAGGGAGGAAACCTACGAGCAGTACTTC.

This chain's CDR3 is CASSELAGGNTDTQYF. In nucleotides, the CDR3 is TGTGCCAGCAGCGAGTTAGCGGGGGGGAACACAGATACGCAGTATTTT. V usage is TRBV9 and J usage is TRBJ2-3; 11 bases map to TRBD2. This CDR3 is built from 16 residues. Trimming cost V 3 bases and J 2 bases; bases outside gene matches: 5. Germline V CDR1 and CDR2: SGDLS, YYNGEE.

The chain joins TRBV4-3 to TRBJ2-5; D not certain. The germline gives CDR1 LGHNA, CDR2 YSLEER. V was cut by 0 bases and J by 4 bases, with 6 bases left in between. This CDR3 is 13 amino acids long. The CDR3 loop reads CASSQDTSETQYF. The CDR3 bases are TGCGCCAGCAGCCAAGATACCTCAGAGACCCAGTACTTC.

The chain couples TRBV7-2 to TRBJ2-7; no definite D call. Germline CDR1 reads SGHTA; CDR2 reads FQGNSA. This CDR3 contains 16 residues. With 0 bases removed from V and 1 base from J, the gap between germline ends came to 13 bases. CDR3 in DNA: TGTGCCAGCAGCTTAGCTCCGACCCTCACATCCTACGAGCAGTACTTC. Its translation is CASSLAPTLTSYEQYF.